In this sample, the clone carrying this T cell receptor beta chain turned up many times. Its antigen is unknown. The authors sequenced patients whose flow cytometry had shown CD8+CD57+ cell expansion. Both TCR beta VDJ combination and CDR3 sequence profiling were carried out. Genomic DNA was the template for this profiling. TCRdb independently ran MiXCR on the reads; one entry per CDR3 protein. This table holds approximately 180,000 distinct CDR3 sequences, 45% to 55% found once. The entry originates in a study of CD8+CD57+ T cells in acquired aplastic anemia. The germline V gene encodes CDR1 DFQATT and CDR2 SNEGSKA (reference sequence). V was clipped by 3 bases and J by 5 bases; unmatched bases: 7. The CDR3 contains 13 residues. Study observations and caveats: Patients had around 28 CD8+ CDR3 sequences in common with controls (the shared set).

This sequence joins TRBV20-1 and TRBJ2-7; 7 positions match TRBD2. The sample consisted of sorted CD4+, CD8+, or CD8+CD57+ T cells (not recorded which) from PBMCs. This TCR came from a human donor with aplastic anemia. CDR3: CSASTGGNNEQYF. Here the CDR3 DNA reads TGCAGTGCTAGTACCGGGGGGAACAACGAGCAGTACTTC.